A selection of T cell receptor beta chains follows, all from one sample in a study of neurological immune-mediated disorders. Using its own MiXCR run on the 5' RACE reads, TCRdb lists one record per CDR3 protein. The table includes tens of thousands of distinct CDR3 sequences, approximately 8.4% detected once. The sequenced sample consisted of PBMCs. These receptors were collected from a woman aged 40-49 years in good health. Each CDR3 is given with its conserved first and last residue. Clone size, where shown, is once, few, many, or a class for clones that have expanded.

TRBJ2-2	TRBV6-6	few	CASSTGPANTGELFF
TRBJ2-1	TRBV6-5	many	CASKGLAGDEQFF
TRBJ2-5	TRBV7-3	many	CASSPPSSRQETQYF
TRBJ2-4	TRBV11-3	many	CASSLGGSKNIQYF
TRBJ2-5	TRBV4-3	many	CASSQGTAPDTQYF
TRBJ2-7	TRBV20-1	many	CSATVGNDEQYF
TRBJ1-6	TRBV9	many	CASSEDRDNSPLHF
TRBJ2-1	TRBV3-1	many	CASSQEGGAVEQFF
TRBJ1-1	TRBV6-2/TRBV6-3	many	CASDLSFRDIEENTEAFF
TRBJ1-1	TRBV5-6	many	CASSLRKGLRDRGLHTEAFF
TRBJ1-1	TRBV12-5	many	CASGLVSTGAFF
TRBJ2-2	TRBV12-5	NA	CASGLRTGDTGELFF
TRBJ2-3	TRBV6-2/TRBV6-3	many	CASGPDTQYF
TRBJ2-1	TRBV5-1	NA	CASSMTSGVGEQFF
TRBJ1-4	TRBV12-3/TRBV12-4	many	CASRASNEKLFF
TRBJ2-1	TRBV20-1	many	CSAETSGYNEQFF
TRBJ1-2	TRBV4-3	many	CASSQARTYNYGYTF
TRBJ1-3	TRBV5-6	many	CASSLEEGAAGNTIYF
TRBJ1-4	TRBV20-1	many	CSADSATNEKLFF
TRBJ1-5	TRBV6-2/TRBV6-3	many	CASSYGIYSNQPQHF
TRBJ2-1	TRBV30	many	CAWQSYNEQFF
TRBJ2-5	TRBV12-3/TRBV12-4	many	CASSFWDRKETQYF
TRBJ2-1	TRBV4-1	many	CASRGDRYNEQFF
TRBJ2-7	TRBV4-3	many	CASSQALGVPYEQYF
TRBJ2-2	TRBV9	NA	CASSPRGLNTGELFF
TRBJ1-5	TRBV20-1	many	CSARDKAGFNQPQHF
TRBJ1-1	TRBV6-4	many	CASSSSGGATEAFF
TRBJ1-1	TRBV6-2/TRBV6-3	many	CASGRGQGLTNTEAFF
TRBJ2-1	TRBV12-3/TRBV12-4	many	CASSSLEGIEQFF
TRBJ1-1	TRBV7-9	many	CASSLGQGVPFF
TRBJ2-7	TRBV5-4	NA	CASSLPGQIYEQYF
TRBJ1-2	TRBV9	many	CASSGGARGSMSWGGWTF
TRBJ2-7	TRBV4-2	many	CASSPRQGGQYF
TRBJ1-5	TRBV5-1	many	CASSLGSNQPQHF
TRBJ1-2	TRBV15	many	CATSRALSFNYGYTF
TRBJ1-4	TRBV7-2	NA	CVISRGQEEKLFF